This T cell receptor (beta chain) was recovered during a study of blood T cell repertoires in COVID-19. Whole-study context: COVID-19 samples, acute and convalescent, were from the United States, Italy and Spain. T cells, B-cell-depleted T cells, or PBMCs supplied cDNA or gDNA.

Germline V gives CDR1 MDHEN, CDR2 SYDVKM. Trimming took off 6 bases at V and 2 bases at J, with 4 bases between the two ends. This CDR3 spans 11 amino acids. Method: immunoSEQ multiplex PCR; TCRdb's copy keeps in-frame clones and lacks some. Of 220,000 or so clones in the sample, 70% to 90% were seen once. Participants were placed into cohorts based on the clinical history they reported. A note on this clone: The same CDR3 also results from other DNA sequences found in this sample.

The J gene is TRBJ1-1, the V gene TRBV28; D gene ambiguous. The sample consisted of PBMCs or T cells enriched from blood (not recorded which). This clonotype was obtained from a middle-aged man who had been exposed to COVID-19. The CDR3 bases are TGTGCCAGCAGCAGAAACACTGAAGCTTTCTTT. Translated, it gives CASSRNTEAFF.